This T cell receptor (beta chain) derives from a study of CD8 T cells in Susac syndrome. Germline V CDR1 and CDR2: SNHLY, FYNNEI. This CDR3 has 15 residues. Trimming stripped 2 bases from V and 8 bases from J, with 15 bases between. With random hexamers, reverse transcription was performed on about 0.5 to 1 ug of RNA. One entry per CDR3 protein results from TCRdb running MiXCR on the immunoSEQ multiplex PCR reads. Here the sample spans over 300,000 distinct CDR3 sequences, about 92% being singletons. Sequences were obtained from CD4+ T cells from PBMCs. The chain employs TRBV2 and TRBJ1-4, with D tentatively TRBD1 (5 bases). This receptor was obtained from a human donor with multiple sclerosis. The CDR3 DNA sequence: TGTGCCAGCAGTGAACCCAACAGGCGGGAAGAAAAACTGTTTTTT. Amino acid sequence: CASSEPNRREEKLFF.